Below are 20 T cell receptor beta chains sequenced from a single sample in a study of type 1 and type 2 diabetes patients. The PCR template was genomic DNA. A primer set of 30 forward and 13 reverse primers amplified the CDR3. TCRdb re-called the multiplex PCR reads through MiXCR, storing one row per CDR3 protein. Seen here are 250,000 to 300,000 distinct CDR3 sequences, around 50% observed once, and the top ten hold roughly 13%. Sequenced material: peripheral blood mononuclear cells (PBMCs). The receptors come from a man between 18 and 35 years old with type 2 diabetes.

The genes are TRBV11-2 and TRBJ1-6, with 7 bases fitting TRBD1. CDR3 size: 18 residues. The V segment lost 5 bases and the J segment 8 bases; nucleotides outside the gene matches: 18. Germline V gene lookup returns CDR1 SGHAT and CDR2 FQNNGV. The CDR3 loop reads CASSTRGGPSGAHSPLHF. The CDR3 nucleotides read TGTGCCAGCAGCACGCGAGGGGGCCCCTCAGGGGCTCATTCACCCCTCCACTTT.

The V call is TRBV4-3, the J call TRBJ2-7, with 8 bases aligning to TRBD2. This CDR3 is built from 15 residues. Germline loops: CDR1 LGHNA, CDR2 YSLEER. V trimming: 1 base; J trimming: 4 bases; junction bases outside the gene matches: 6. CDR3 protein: CASSQATRGGYEQYF. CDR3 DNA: TGCGCCAGCAGCCAAGCTACTCGGGGGGGGTACGAGCAGTACTTC.

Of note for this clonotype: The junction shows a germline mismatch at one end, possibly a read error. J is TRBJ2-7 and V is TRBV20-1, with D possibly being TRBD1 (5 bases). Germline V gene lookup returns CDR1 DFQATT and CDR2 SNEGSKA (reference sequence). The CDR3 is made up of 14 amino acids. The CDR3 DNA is TGCAGTGCTAGGGCATTAGGGGAACCCTACGAGCGGTACTTC. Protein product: CSARALGEPYERYF.

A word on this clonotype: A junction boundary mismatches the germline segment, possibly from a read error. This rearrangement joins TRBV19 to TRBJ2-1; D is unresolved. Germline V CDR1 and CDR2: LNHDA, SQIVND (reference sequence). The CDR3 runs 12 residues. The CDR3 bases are TGTGCCAGTAGTATAGAGACGGCAGAGCCGTTCTTC. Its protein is CASSIETAEPFF.

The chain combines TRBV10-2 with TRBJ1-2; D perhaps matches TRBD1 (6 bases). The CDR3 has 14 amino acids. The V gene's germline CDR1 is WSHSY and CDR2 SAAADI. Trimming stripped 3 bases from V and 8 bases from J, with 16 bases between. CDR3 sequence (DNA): TGCGCCAGCAGTGACGTCTCAGGGGCGTCCGGCTACACCTTC. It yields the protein CASSDVSGASGYTF.

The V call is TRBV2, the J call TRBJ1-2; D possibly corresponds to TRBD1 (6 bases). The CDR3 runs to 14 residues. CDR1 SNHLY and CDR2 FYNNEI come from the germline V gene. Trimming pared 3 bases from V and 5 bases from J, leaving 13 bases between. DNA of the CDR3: TGTGCCAGCAGTGATCAGGGGTCCTCTTATGGCTACACCTTC. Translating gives CASSDQGSSYGYTF.

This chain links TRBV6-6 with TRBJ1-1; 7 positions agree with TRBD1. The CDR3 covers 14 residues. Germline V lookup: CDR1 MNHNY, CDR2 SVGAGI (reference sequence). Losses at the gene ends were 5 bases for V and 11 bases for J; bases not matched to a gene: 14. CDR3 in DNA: TGTGCCAGCAGTCCCCGGCAGACAGGGCCTGGGGCTTTCTTT. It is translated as CASSPRQTGPGAFF.

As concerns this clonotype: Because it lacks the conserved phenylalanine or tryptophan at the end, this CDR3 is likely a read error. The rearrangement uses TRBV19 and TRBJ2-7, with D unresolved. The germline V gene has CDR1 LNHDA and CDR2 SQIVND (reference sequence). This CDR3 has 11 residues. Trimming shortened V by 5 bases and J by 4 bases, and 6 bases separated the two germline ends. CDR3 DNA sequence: TGTGCCAGTAGTTCCCCTTACGAGCAGTACTCC. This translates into CASSSPYEQYS.

The chain's CDR3 is CASSPDGVGNSPLHF. The CDR3 region has the DNA TGCGCCAGCAGCCCGGACGGAGTCGGGAATTCACCCCTCCACTTT. The chain uses TRBV4-1 and TRBJ1-6; D gene uncertain. The CDR3 runs to 15 residues. Trimming took off 4 bases at V and 7 bases at J, with 14 bases between the two ends. Germline CDR1 is MGHRA and CDR2 is YSYEKL.

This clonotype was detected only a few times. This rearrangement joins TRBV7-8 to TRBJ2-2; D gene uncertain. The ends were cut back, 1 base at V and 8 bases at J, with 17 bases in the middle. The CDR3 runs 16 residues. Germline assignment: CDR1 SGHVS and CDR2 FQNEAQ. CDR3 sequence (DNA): TGTGCCAGCAGCTTAGGCGCGAGTCCAACTACAGGGGAGCTGTTTTTT. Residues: CASSLGASPTTGELFF.

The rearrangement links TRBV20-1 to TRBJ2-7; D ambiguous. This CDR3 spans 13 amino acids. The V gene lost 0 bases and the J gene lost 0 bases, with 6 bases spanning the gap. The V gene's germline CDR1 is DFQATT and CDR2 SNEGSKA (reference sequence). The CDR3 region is CSARDWASYEQYF. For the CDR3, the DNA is TGCAGTGCTAGAGACTGGGCCTCCTACGAGCAGTACTTC.

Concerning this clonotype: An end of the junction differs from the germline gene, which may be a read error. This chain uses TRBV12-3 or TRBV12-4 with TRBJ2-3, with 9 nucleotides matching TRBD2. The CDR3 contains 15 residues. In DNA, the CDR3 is TGTGCCAGCACTTTAGGGACTAGCTATTTGCCTACGCAGTATTTT. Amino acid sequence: CASTLGTSYLPTQYF.

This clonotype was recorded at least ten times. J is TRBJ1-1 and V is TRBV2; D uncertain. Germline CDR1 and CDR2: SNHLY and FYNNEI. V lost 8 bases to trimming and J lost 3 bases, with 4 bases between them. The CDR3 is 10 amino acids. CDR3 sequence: CASRDTEAFF. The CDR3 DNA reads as TGTGCCAGCCGGGACACTGAAGCTTTCTTT.

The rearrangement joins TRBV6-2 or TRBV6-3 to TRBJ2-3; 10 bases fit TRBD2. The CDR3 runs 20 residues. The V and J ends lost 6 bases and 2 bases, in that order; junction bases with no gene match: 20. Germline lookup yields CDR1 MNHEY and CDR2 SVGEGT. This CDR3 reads CASSPPGLAGVPALTDTQYF. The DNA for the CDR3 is TGTGCCAGCAGCCCACCCGGGCTAGCGGGGGTTCCTGCGCTCACAGATACGCAGTATTTT.

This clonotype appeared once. CDR3 loop: CSAGSTGGYEQYF. The CDR3 DNA follows: TGCAGTGCCGGATCGACAGGGGGCTACGAGCAGTACTTC. This chain links TRBV20-1 with TRBJ2-7; TRBD1 matches at 9 bases. The germline CDR1 and CDR2 sequences are DFQATT and SNEGSKA (reference sequence). The CDR3 length is 13 residues. The V gene end was trimmed by 6 bases and the J gene end by 3 bases; junction bases not matched to a gene: 6.

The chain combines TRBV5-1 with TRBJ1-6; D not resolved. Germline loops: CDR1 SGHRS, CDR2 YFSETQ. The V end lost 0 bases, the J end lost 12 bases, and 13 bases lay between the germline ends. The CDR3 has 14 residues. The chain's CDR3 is CASSLGFEGLPLHF. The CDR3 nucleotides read TGCGCCAGCAGCTTGGGATTCGAAGGTTTACCCCTCCACTTT.

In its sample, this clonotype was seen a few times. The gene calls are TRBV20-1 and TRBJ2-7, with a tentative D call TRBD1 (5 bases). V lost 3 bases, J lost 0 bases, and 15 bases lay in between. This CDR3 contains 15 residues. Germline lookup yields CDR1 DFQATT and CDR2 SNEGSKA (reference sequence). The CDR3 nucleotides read TGCAGTGCTAGGAAGGCAGGGCACAGCTCCTACGAGCAGTACTTC. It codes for CSARKAGHSSYEQYF.

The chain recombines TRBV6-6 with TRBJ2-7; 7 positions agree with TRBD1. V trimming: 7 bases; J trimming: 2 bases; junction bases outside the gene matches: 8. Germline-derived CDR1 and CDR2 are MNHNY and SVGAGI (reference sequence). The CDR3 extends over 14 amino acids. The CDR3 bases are TGTGCCAGCACACTCGGACAGGAGACCTACGAGCAGTACTTC. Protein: CASTLGQETYEQYF.

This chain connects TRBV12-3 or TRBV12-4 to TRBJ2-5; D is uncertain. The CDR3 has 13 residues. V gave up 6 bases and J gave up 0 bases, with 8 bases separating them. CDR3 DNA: TGTGCCAGCAGGGCCCGGTACCAAGAGACCCAGTACTTC. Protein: CASRARYQETQYF.

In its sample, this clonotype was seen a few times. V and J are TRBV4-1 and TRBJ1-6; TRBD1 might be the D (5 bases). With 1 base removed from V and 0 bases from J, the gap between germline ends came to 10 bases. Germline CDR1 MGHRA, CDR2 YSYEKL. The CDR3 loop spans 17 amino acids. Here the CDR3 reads CASSQGGPGSYNSPLHF. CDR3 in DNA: TGCGCCAGCAGCCAAGGGGGCCCGGGCTCCTATAATTCACCCCTCCACTTT.